This T cell receptor (beta chain) emerged from a study of cytomegalovirus exposure and HLA in healthy donors. Whole-study results and caveats: What TCR beta sequences reportedly achieved was accurate prediction of HLA-A and HLA-B alleles in most subjects.

The CDR3 is 13 amino acids. CDR1 is SEHNR and CDR2 is FQNEAQ in the germline V gene (reference sequence). V was cut by 0 bases and J by 6 bases, with 9 bases left in between. For this clone: The antigen is undetermined.

With 60 Vbeta and 13 Jbeta primers, the PCR was carried out. Profiling relied on immunoSEQ multiplex PCR, and the TCRdb table lists in-frame clones only, not all of them. The sample includes a few hundred thousand clones, 81% of them seen just once. The origin of this receptor is a woman aged 55-70 years in good health and CMV-seropositive. The chain carries TRBV7-9 and TRBJ2-7; a weak D match, TRBD2 (7 bases). The sequencing sample was made of PBMCs. The CDR3 sequence: CASSLARGGEQYF. The CDR3, as DNA: TGTGCCAGCAGCTTAGCGAGGGGGGGCGAGCAGTACTTC.